A single sample is the source of the 28 T cell receptor beta chains below, sequenced in a study of shared clonotypes between healthy human individuals. Here immunoSEQ multiplex PCR was the method, and the copy in TCRdb shows in-frame clones only, minus some. The sample contains 75,000 to 100,000 clones, less than 60% of which appear only once. Source material: PBMCs. The receptor source for this set is a woman aged 35 to 49 in good health. Some clones in this sample may be carry-over from other donors' samples.

This chain uses TRBV29-1 with TRBJ1-1; D call uncertain. V dropped 4 bases and J dropped 3 bases, with 12 bases sitting between them. CDR1 SQVTM and CDR2 ANQGSEA come from the germline V gene. This CDR3 is 13 amino acids long. CDR3 coding DNA: TGCAGCGTTGTTTCCTATCGGGACACTGAAGCTTTCTTT. Its protein is CSVVSYRDTEAFF.

This clone appeared a single time. This sequence is one base from a far larger clone and is likely a read error. V and J are TRBV30 and TRBJ1-5; no clear D. Germline assignment: CDR1 GTSNPN and CDR2 SVGIG (reference sequence). This CDR3 has 15 amino acids. CDR3 DNA sequence: TGTACCTGGAGTGTACCCATATCAGGCAATCAGCCCCAGCATTTT. Amino acids: CTWSVPISGNQPQHF.

This sequence joins TRBV28 and TRBJ1-2; D is unclear. The CDR3 is 13 residues long. From germline, CDR1 is MDHEN and CDR2 SYDVKM. V shed 6 bases and J shed 0 bases, with 8 bases lying between them. CDR3 sequence reads: CASSLDPNYGYTF. The CDR3 coding sequence is TGTGCCAGCAGCCTAGATCCTAACTATGGCTACACCTTC.

This clone was observed at least ten times. Within the sample, other DNA sequences also encode this same CDR3. The rearrangement uses TRBV30 and TRBJ1-1, with D unclear. Germline V gene lookup returns CDR1 GTSNPN and CDR2 SVGIG (reference sequence). This CDR3 region has 10 residues. The V end lost 2 bases, the J end lost 10 bases, and 8 bases lay between the germline ends. CDR3 protein: CAWSTPSAFF. CDR3 nucleotides: TGTGCCTGGAGTACCCCCTCAGCTTTCTTT.

A word on this clone: The junction departs from germline at one end; a sequencing error may be responsible. This chain links TRBV5-8 with TRBJ1-4; TRBD1 matches at 10 bases. The CDR3 contains 16 residues. The germline gives CDR1 SGHTS, CDR2 YDEGEE. CDR3: CASSQDLGTGAEKLFF. CDR3 nucleotide sequence: TGCGCCAGCAGCCAAGATCTTGGGACAGGGGCCGAAAAACTGTTTTTT.

This clone came up many times. The rearrangement joins TRBV5-4 to TRBJ1-4, with D unresolved. V was trimmed by 0 bases and J by 5 bases, leaving 8 bases between them. The CDR3 covers 14 residues. CDR1 is SGHNT, CDR2 YYREEE, per germline (reference sequence). CDR3 protein: CASSLAGRNEKLFF. Written as DNA, the CDR3 is TGTGCCAGCAGCTTGGCGGGCCGGAATGAAAAACTGTTTTTT. The whole variable domain, remainder taken from reference TRBV5-4 and TRBJ1-4, is ETGVTQSPTHLIKTRGQQVTLRCSSQSGHNTVSWYQQALGQGPQFIFQYYREEENGRGNFPPRFSGLQFPNYSSELNVNALELDDSALYLCASSLAGRNEKLFFGSGTQLSVL.

The rearrangement links TRBV15 to TRBJ2-2, with D possibly being TRBD2 (6 bases). V shed 0 bases and J shed 6 bases, with 8 bases lying between them. CDR1 is LNHNV and CDR2 is YYDKDF in the germline V gene (reference sequence). The length of the CDR3 is 14 residues. The CDR3 region has the DNA TGTGCCACCAGCAGAGATGGGGAGGCCGGGGAGCTGTTTTTT. As protein: CATSRDGEAGELFF.

The CDR3 DNA reads as TGTGCCAGCAGTGAATCGACTAACTATGGCTACACCTTC. It yields the protein CASSESTNYGYTF. The chain joins TRBV25-1 to TRBJ1-2; no clear D. The germline V gene has CDR1 MGHDK and CDR2 SYGVNS. The CDR3 sequence is 13 residues long. Trimming removed 1 base at V and 0 bases at J, with 3 bases between.

Notes on this clone: A much larger clonotype is one base distant, so this may be a read error. Other DNA sequences of this sample code for an identical CDR3. CDR3 sequence reads: CASSHGGSSTDTQYF. The CDR3 DNA is TGTGCCAGCAGCCACGGCGGGAGTAGCACAGATACGCAGTACTTT. This chain uses TRBV4-2 with TRBJ2-3, with 7 bases aligning to TRBD2. The germline V gene encodes CDR1 LGHNA and CDR2 YNFKEQ. The CDR3 runs 15 residues.

Regarding this clone: This could be a read error, since a much larger clone is one nucleotide away. The chain is built from TRBV5-6 and TRBJ2-3; 8 nucleotides agree with TRBD2. The CDR3 extends over 15 amino acids. Trimming took 4 bases from V and 6 from J; bases not matched to a gene: 10. In germline, CDR1 is SGHDT, CDR2 YYEEEE. The CDR3 DNA reads as TGTGCCAGCAGCGGGACTAGAGGGAGTACGGATACGCAGTATTTT. Translated, it gives CASSGTRGSTDTQYF. The full variable domain, with the rest looked up from reference TRBV5-6 and TRBJ2-3, is DAGVTQSPTHLIKTRGQQVTLRCSPKSGHDTVSWYQQALGQGPQFIFQYYEEEERQRGNFPDRFSGHQFPNYSSELNVNALLLGDSALYLCASSGTRGSTDTQYFGPGTRLTVL.

This clone appeared a few times. The gene calls are TRBV15 and TRBJ2-2, with 9 positions matching TRBD2. CDR3 length: 16 residues. The germline V gene encodes CDR1 LNHNV and CDR2 YYDKDF (reference sequence). The V gene end was trimmed by 6 bases and the J gene end by 2 bases; junction bases not matched to a gene: 7. DNA of the CDR3: TGTGCCACCAGGACTAGACTAGCGGATAACACCGGGGAGCTGTTTTTT. Its protein is CATRTRLADNTGELFF.

There are many counts of this clone. The rearrangement links TRBV29-1 to TRBJ2-7; 10 nucleotides line up with TRBD2. This CDR3 is built from 16 residues. The germline CDR1 and CDR2 sequences are SQVTM and ANQGSEA. V shed 1 base and J 5 bases; nucleotides not matched to a gene: 11. CDR3 sequence: CSVEGLAGADPDEQYF. The DNA for the CDR3 is TGCAGCGTTGAAGGGCTAGCGGGAGCGGACCCGGACGAGCAGTACTTC.

This clone has only a few counts. The chain recombines TRBV28 with TRBJ2-7; D is ambiguous. Looked up from germline, CDR1 is MDHEN and CDR2 is SYDVKM. This CDR3 has 11 amino acids. Trimming stripped 6 bases from V and 6 bases from J, with 9 bases between. The CDR3 nucleotides are TGTGCCAGCAGCACTCCGGGCGAGCAGTACTTC. Encoded protein: CASSTPGEQYF.

The chain employs TRBV5-1 and TRBJ2-6; no reliable D call. Germline V gene data show CDR1 as SGHRS and CDR2 as YFSETQ. The CDR3 is 15 amino acids. V lost 0 bases to trimming and J lost 4 bases, with 8 bases between them. The CDR3 reads CASSLGVIGANVLTF. Written as DNA, the CDR3 is TGCGCCAGCAGCTTGGGGGTGATCGGGGCCAACGTCCTGACTTTC.

In this sample, this clone turned up a few times. The V and J genes are TRBV6-6 and TRBJ1-4, with no clear D. Germline loops: CDR1 MNHNY, CDR2 SVGAGI (reference sequence). There are 14 residues in the CDR3. Trimming stripped 6 bases from V and 7 bases from J, with 15 bases between. In DNA, the CDR3 is TGTGCCAGCAGCTACCGGCAGGTTACTGAAAAACTGTTTTTT. It encodes CASSYRQVTEKLFF.

This chain joins TRBV5-6 and TRBJ2-1; 9 bases map to TRBD2. Germline-derived CDR1 and CDR2 are SGHDT and YYEEEE. The V segment lost 0 bases and the J segment 10 bases; nucleotides outside the gene matches: 11. There are 16 residues in the CDR3. Here the CDR3 reads CASSLEAGGSRPEQFF. CDR3 nucleotides: TGTGCCAGCAGCTTGGAAGCGGGAGGATCGAGGCCCGAGCAGTTCTTC.

The chain employs TRBV7-6 and TRBJ2-1, with unresolved D. The CDR3 is 16 amino acids. Germline loops: CDR1 SGHVS, CDR2 FNYEAQ. Trimming stripped 2 bases from V and 7 bases from J, with 18 bases between. The CDR3 sequence is CASSLSGATYPNEQFF. CDR3 bases: TGTGCCAGCAGCTTAAGTGGTGCTACTTACCCTAATGAGCAGTTCTTC.

In its sample, this clone was seen a few times. The genes are TRBV6-6 and TRBJ1-1, with D maybe TRBD1 (6 bases). V was pared by 6 bases and J by 0 bases, with 11 bases between. The germline V gene encodes CDR1 MNHNY and CDR2 SVGAGI (reference sequence). There are 14 residues in the CDR3. The CDR3 coding sequence is TGTGCCAGCAGCCCAGACAGGATGAACACTGAAGCTTTCTTT. This encodes CASSPDRMNTEAFF.

The genes are TRBV29-1 and TRBJ2-1, with D tentatively TRBD2 (6 bases). CDR3 size: 14 residues. V gave up 5 bases and J gave up 3 bases, with 14 bases separating them. The V gene's germline CDR1 is SQVTM and CDR2 ANQGSEA. The CDR3 region is CSVSGVEIYNEQFF. CDR3 bases: TGCAGCGTTTCGGGAGTAGAGATCTACAATGAGCAGTTCTTC.

With regard to this clone: This clone may be a read error of a much larger clone one base away. Likely a read error: the CDR3 ends without its conserved phenylalanine or tryptophan. The rearrangement links TRBV5-1 to TRBJ2-2; TRBD2 agrees at 11 bases. Losses at the gene ends were 1 base for V and 3 bases for J; bases not matched to a gene: 2. Germline CDR1 is SGHRS and CDR2 is YFSETQ. The CDR3 totals 16 residues. CDR3 loop: CASSLTSGSDTGELFS. The DNA for the CDR3 is TGCGCCAGCAGCTTGACTAGCGGGAGTGACACCGGGGAGCTGTTTTCT.

This clone has a single count. The rearrangement uses TRBV30 and TRBJ2-7; possible D gene TRBD2, 5 bases. This CDR3 is built from 13 residues. Trimming pared 1 base from V and 3 bases from J, leaving 10 bases between. Germline CDR1 and CDR2: GTSNPN and SVGIG (reference sequence). CDR3 coding DNA: TGTGCCTGGAGTGCAGGTAGCGTCTACGAGCAGTACTTC. This codes for CAWSAGSVYEQYF.

Regarding this clone: The likely explanation is a read error, given a far larger clone one base away. This chain connects TRBV7-8 to TRBJ2-5; TRBD1 agrees at 11 bases. With the DNA end fitting TRBJ2-7 better, the J assignment may be wrong. CDR1 SGHVS and CDR2 FQNEAQ come from the germline V gene. The CDR3 consists of 13 residues. CDR3 sequence (DNA): TGTGCCAGCAGCACCGGGACAGGGGGCGAGCAGTACTTC. It encodes CASSTGTGGEQYF.

In its sample, this clone was seen many times. The J gene is TRBJ1-4, the V gene TRBV11-2; 9 bases line up with TRBD1. This CDR3 has 15 amino acids. Germline V gene data show CDR1 as SGHAT and CDR2 as FQNNGV. V dropped 2 bases and J dropped 7; count of bases not matched to a gene: 5. CDR3 region: CASSLNTGGGEKLFF. The CDR3, as DNA: TGTGCCAGCAGCTTAAATACAGGGGGCGGTGAAAAACTGTTTTTT.

The V gene is TRBV20-1, the J gene TRBJ2-7; tentative D call: TRBD2 (6 bases). V was cut by 7 bases and J by 9 bases, with 7 bases left in between. Germline values: CDR1 DFQATT, CDR2 SNEGSKA (reference sequence). The CDR3 runs 8 residues. CDR3 bases: TGCAGTGTGGGGGGGCAGTACTTC. This sequence encodes CSVGGQYF.

This rearrangement joins TRBV9 to TRBJ2-1; 9 bases line up with TRBD2. V dropped 0 bases and J dropped 5; count of bases not matched to a gene: 6. CDR1 and CDR2 from the germline V gene are SGDLS and YYNGEE. CDR3 length: 16 residues. The CDR3 is CASSVAPLAGNNEQFF. The CDR3 region has the DNA TGTGCCAGCAGCGTAGCTCCGCTAGCGGGAAACAATGAGCAGTTCTTC.

This clone showed up just a few times. Because it lacks the conserved phenylalanine or tryptophan at the end, this CDR3 is likely a read error. The chain recombines TRBV30 with TRBJ1-1; D remains unclear. The CDR3 consists of 16 residues. From germline, CDR1 is GTSNPN and CDR2 SVGIG (reference sequence). With 0 bases removed from V and 1 base from J, the gap between germline ends came to 15 bases. Written as DNA, the CDR3 is TGTGCCTGGAGTGTACCGTCCCCTTCGGGGAACACTGAAGCTTTCCTT. Protein: CAWSVPSPSGNTEAFL.

In the case of this clone: This probably arose from a read error, given a far larger clone one base away. This chain connects TRBV30 to TRBJ1-1; possible D gene TRBD1, 5 bases. The V end was cut by 2 bases, the J end by 1 base, with 17 bases between. The CDR3 totals 16 residues. Per the germline V gene, CDR1 is GTSNPN and CDR2 is SVGIG (reference sequence). CDR3 sequence (DNA): TGTGCCTGGAGTAATTCCAGGGTTAGGTCGAACACTGAAGCTTTCTTT. It yields the protein CAWSNSRVRSNTEAFF.

The rearrangement joins TRBV6-1 to TRBJ1-4; D is uncertain. Trimming left V 0 bases short and J 8 bases short, with 7 bases between. There are 13 residues in the CDR3. Germline V lookup: CDR1 MNHNS, CDR2 SASEGT. CDR3 residues: CASSEAVQEKLFF. The DNA of the CDR3 is TGTGCCAGCAGTGAAGCGGTCCAGGAAAAACTGTTTTTT.